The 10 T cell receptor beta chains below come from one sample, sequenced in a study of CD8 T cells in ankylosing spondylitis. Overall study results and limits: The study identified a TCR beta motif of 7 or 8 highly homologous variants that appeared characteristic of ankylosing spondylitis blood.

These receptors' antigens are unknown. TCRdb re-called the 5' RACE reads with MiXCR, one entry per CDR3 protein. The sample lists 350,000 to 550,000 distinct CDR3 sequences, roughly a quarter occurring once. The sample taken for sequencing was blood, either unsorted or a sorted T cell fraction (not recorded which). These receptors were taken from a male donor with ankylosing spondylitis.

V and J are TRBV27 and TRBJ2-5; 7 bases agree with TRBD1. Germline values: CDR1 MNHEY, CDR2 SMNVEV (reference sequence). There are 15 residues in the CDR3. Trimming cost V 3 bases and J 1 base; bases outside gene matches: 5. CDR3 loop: CASSLFTGAQETQYF. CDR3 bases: TGTGCCAGCAGTTTGTTCACAGGGGCCCAAGAGACCCAGTACTTC.

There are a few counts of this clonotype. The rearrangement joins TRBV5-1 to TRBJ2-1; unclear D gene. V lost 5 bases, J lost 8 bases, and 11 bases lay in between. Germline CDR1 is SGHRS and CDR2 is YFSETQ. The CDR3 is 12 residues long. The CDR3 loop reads CASRGPGDEQFF. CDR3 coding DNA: TGCGCCAGCAGAGGGCCTGGGGATGAGCAGTTCTTC.

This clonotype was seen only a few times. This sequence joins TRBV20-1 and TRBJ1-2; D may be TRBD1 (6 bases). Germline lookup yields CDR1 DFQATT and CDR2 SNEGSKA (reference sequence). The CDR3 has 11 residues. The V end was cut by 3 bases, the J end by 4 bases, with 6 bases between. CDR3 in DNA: TGCAGTGCTAGCAGGGGCTATGGCTACACCTTC. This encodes CSASRGYGYTF.

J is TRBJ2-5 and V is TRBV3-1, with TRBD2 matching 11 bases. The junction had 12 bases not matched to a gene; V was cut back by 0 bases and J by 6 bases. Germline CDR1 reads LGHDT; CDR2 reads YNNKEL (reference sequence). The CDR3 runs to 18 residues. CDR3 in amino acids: CASSQDLPSGRPGKTQYF. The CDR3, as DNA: TGTGCCAGCAGCCAAGATCTCCCTAGCGGGAGGCCGGGGAAGACCCAGTACTTC.

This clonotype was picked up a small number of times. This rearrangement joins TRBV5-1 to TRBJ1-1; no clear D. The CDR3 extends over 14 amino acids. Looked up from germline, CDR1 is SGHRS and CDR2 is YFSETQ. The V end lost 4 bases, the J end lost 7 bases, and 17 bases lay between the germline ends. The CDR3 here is CASSQAEQRGEAFF. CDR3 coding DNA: TGCGCCAGCAGCCAGGCGGAGCAGCGTGGTGAAGCTTTCTTT. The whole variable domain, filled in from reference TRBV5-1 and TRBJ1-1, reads KAGVTQTPRYLIKTRGQQVTLSCSPISGHRSVSWYQQTPGQGLQFLFEYFSETQRNKGNFPGRFSGRQFSNSRSEMNVSTLELGDSALYLCASSQAEQRGEAFFGQGTRLTVV.

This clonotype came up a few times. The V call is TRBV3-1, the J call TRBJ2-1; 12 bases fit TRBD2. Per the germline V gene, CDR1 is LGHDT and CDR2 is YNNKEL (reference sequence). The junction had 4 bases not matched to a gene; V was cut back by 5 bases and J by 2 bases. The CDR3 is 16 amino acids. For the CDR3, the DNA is TGTGCCAGCAGCACCCGGACTAGCGGGACCTACAATGAGCAGTTCTTC. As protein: CASSTRTSGTYNEQFF.

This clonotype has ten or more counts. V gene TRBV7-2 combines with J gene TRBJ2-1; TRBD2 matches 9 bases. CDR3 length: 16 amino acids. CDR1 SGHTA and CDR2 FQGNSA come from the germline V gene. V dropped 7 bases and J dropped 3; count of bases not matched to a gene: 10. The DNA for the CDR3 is TGTGCCAGCACCTCGAAAGCGGGAGGAATCTACAATGAGCAGTTCTTC. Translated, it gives CASTSKAGGIYNEQFF.

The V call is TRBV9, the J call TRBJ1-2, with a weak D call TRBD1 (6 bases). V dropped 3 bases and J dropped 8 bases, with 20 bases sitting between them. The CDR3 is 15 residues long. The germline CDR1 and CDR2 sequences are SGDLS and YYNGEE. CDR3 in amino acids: CASSAILLNREGYTF. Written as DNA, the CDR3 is TGTGCCAGCAGCGCGATACTCCTCAACAGGGAAGGCTACACCTTC.

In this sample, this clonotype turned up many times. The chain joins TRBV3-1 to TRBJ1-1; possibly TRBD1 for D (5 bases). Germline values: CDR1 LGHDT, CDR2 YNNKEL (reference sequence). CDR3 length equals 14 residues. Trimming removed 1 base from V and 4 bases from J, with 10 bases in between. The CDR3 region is CASSQVGGTTEAFF. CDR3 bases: TGTGCCAGCAGCCAAGTCGGGGGGACCACTGAAGCTTTCTTT.

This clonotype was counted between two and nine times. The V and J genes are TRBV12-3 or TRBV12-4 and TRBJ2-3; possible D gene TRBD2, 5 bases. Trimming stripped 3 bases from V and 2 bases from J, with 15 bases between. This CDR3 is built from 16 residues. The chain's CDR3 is CASSFGLADFTDTQYF. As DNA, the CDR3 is TGTGCCAGCAGTTTTGGGCTAGCAGATTTCACAGATACGCAGTATTTT.